These T cell receptor beta chains were read from a single sample in a study of OX40 agonist ivuxolimab in advanced cancers. Repertoires were generated with immunoSEQ multiplex PCR, while TCRdb's copy carries only in-frame clones and drops some. The sample has tens of thousands of clones; 75% to 90% are singletons. The sequences come from CD4+ or CD8+ T cells sorted from blood, collected in a trial of the OX40 agonist ivuxolimab. The receptors come from an adult with an advanced solid tumor such as melanoma, head and neck, liver or kidney cancer. Each CDR3 is given with its conserved first and last residue. The order of the fields is clone size, V gene, J gene, D gene, CDR3 protein, CDR3 DNA. D genes are given only for firm matches. A clone size is listed for some rows: how often the clone was seen (once, few, many), or a class if it is expanded.

.,TRBV28,TRBJ2-1,.,CASSLVVDVTSTHNEQFF,TGTGCCAGCAGTTTGGTTGTAGACGTTACTTCTACACACAATGAGCAGTTCTTC
once,TRBV9,TRBJ1-4,.,CASSPEGESEKLFF,TGTGCCAGCAGCCCCGAGGGAGAATCTGAAAAACTGTTTTTT
.,TRBV11-2,TRBJ2-5,.,CASSLDRPGPWIDQYF,TGTGCCAGCAGCTTAGATCGGCCAGGCCCCTGGATAGACCAGTACTTC
.,TRBV28,TRBJ2-1,TRBD1,CASSFETGTVNSYNEQFF,TGTGCCAGCAGTTTTGAAACCGGGACAGTTAACTCCTACAATGAGCAGTTCTTC
.,TRBV28,TRBJ1-5,TRBD1,CASSSPDRDNQPQHF,TGTGCCAGCAGCTCTCCCGACAGGGACAATCAGCCCCAGCATTTT
.,TRBV7-8,TRBJ2-1,TRBD2,CASSPTGTSGRGNEQFF,TGTGCCAGCAGCCCTACCGGGACTAGCGGGAGGGGTAATGAGCAGTTCTTC
.,TRBV20-1,TRBJ2-7,.,CSARELYEQYF,TGCAGTGCTAGAGAACTGTACGAGCAGTACTTC
few,TRBV28,TRBJ2-7,TRBD1,CASSLVTGVRDEQYF,TGTGCCAGCAGTTTAGTTACAGGGGTAAGGGACGAGCAGTACTTC
.,TRBV6-5,TRBJ1-1,.,CASSYMEGSDTEAFF,TGTGCCAGCAGTTACATGGAGGGGTCGGACACTGAAGCTTTCTTT
.,TRBV27,TRBJ2-2,.,CASSSWLNTGELFF,TGTGCCAGCAGTTCGTGGCTTAACACCGGGGAGCTGTTTTTT
.,TRBV13,TRBJ2-3,TRBD1,CASSILQGAMRGDTQYF,TGTGCCAGCAGCATCCTACAGGGGGCGATGCGTGGAGATACGCAGTATTTT
.,TRBV2,TRBJ2-1,.,CASSEMGAGEGEQFF,TGTGCCAGCAGTGAAATGGGGGCAGGGGAGGGTGAGCAGTTCTTC
.,TRBV27,TRBJ2-1,TRBD2,CASSSSGGYNEQFF,TGTGCCAGCAGTTCTAGCGGGGGGTACAATGAGCAGTTCTTC
.,TRBV19,TRBJ1-1,.,CASSISATAKRRAFF,TGTGCCAGTAGTATATCTGCGACAGCGAAGAGGAGAGCTTTCTTT
.,TRBV7-2,TRBJ2-1,TRBD2,CASSPTSGRYNEQFF,TGTGCCAGCAGTCCGACTAGCGGGAGGTACAATGAGCAGTTCTTC
few,TRBV28,TRBJ2-2,.,CASSPQLAGELFF,TGTGCCAGCAGCCCCCAGCTAGCCGGGGAGCTGTTTTTT
once,TRBV5-6,TRBJ2-3,TRBD1,CASSPSGTGRGDTQYF,TGTGCCAGCAGCCCAAGTGGGACAGGGCGGGGAGATACGCAGTATTTT
.,TRBV11-3,TRBJ2-2,.,CASSSRDGTNTGELFF,TGTGCCAGCAGCTCCCGAGACGGTACGAACACCGGGGAGCTGTTTTTT
.,TRBV2,TRBJ1-2,TRBD1,CASTLRGPGYTF,TGTGCCAGCACTCTAAGGGGGCCTGGCTACACCTTC
.,TRBV5-1,TRBJ2-7,.,CASSLVSGALDEQYF,TGCGCCAGCAGCTTAGTTAGCGGAGCCCTCGACGAGCAGTACTTC
.,TRBV28,TRBJ1-2,TRBD1,CASIPTGGKSGYTF,TGTGCCAGCATCCCGACAGGGGGTAAATCTGGCTACACCTTC
.,TRBV4-3,TRBJ2-1,TRBD2,CASSQAGGVPSEQFF,TGCGCCAGCAGCCAAGCTGGGGGGGTTCCGAGTGAGCAGTTCTTC
.,TRBV15,TRBJ2-3,.,CATSRGDSPDTQYF,TGTGCCACCAGCAGAGGTGACTCCCCAGATACGCAGTATTTT
.,TRBV5-1,TRBJ2-2,.,CASSLEFRAGELFF,TGCGCCAGCAGCTTGGAATTTAGGGCCGGGGAGCTGTTTTTT
.,TRBV2,TRBJ1-2,.,CASSDFRGYGYTF,TGTGCCAGCAGTGATTTCAGGGGCTATGGCTACACCTTC
.,TRBV27,TRBJ2-3,TRBD2,CASKLLAGTSTDTQYF,TGTGCCAGCAAATTACTAGCGGGAACTAGCACAGATACGCAGTATTTT
.,TRBV11-1,TRBJ2-3,.,CASSLRRGMNTQYF,TGTGCCAGCAGCTTACGCCGGGGGATGAATACGCAGTATTTT
.,TRBV6-1,TRBJ2-7,.,CASTGASRLSEQYF,TGTGCCAGCACTGGGGCCAGCCGATTATCCGAGCAGTACTTC
.,TRBV5-4,TRBJ2-5,.,CASSLPGAIKETQYF,TGTGCCAGCAGCTTACCGGGGGCAATAAAAGAGACCCAGTACTTC
once,TRBV20-1,TRBJ2-5,.,CSVLAYETQYF,TGCAGTGTACTAGCTTATGAGACCCAGTACTTC
.,TRBV7-2,TRBJ2-3,TRBD2,CASSRNLAGVGADTQYF,TGTGCCAGCAGCCGAAACCTAGCGGGAGTCGGTGCAGATACGCAGTATTTT
.,TRBV19,TRBJ1-5,.,CASSQMISNQPQHF,TGTGCCAGTAGCCAAATGATAAGCAATCAGCCCCAGCATTTT
.,TRBV19,TRBJ1-2,.,CASSQGYGYTF,TGTGCCAGTAGTCAGGGGTATGGCTACACCTTC
.,TRBV30,TRBJ1-3,TRBD1,CAWSRNRGKRNTIYF,TGTGCCTGGAGTAGGAACAGGGGGAAGAGAAACACCATATATTTT
.,TRBV27,TRBJ2-3,TRBD2,CASSLYQGLAGVPDTQYF,TGTGCCAGCAGTTTATATCAGGGACTAGCGGGAGTACCAGATACGCAGTATTTT
.,TRBV10-3,TRBJ1-1,TRBD1,CAISERQGEAFF,TGTGCCATCAGTGAGCGACAGGGTGAAGCTTTCTTT
.,TRBV6-6,TRBJ1-5,.,CASSLTDGTNQPQHF,TGTGCCAGCAGTTTAACCGACGGAACCAATCAGCCCCAGCATTTT
.,TRBV5-1,TRBJ2-5,.,CASSLVGETQYF,TGCGCCAGCAGCTTGGTAGGAGAGACCCAGTACTTC
few,TRBV19,TRBJ1-1,TRBD1,CASRLRDRVDTEAFF,TGTGCCAGTAGACTCCGGGACAGGGTGGACACTGAAGCTTTCTTT
.,TRBV11-2,TRBJ2-5,.,CASSLGRGGETQYF,TGTGCCAGCAGCTTGGGACGGGGAGGAGAGACCCAGTACTTC
.,TRBV7-2,TRBJ2-5,TRBD1,CASSLLLQGAGRETQYF,TGTGCCAGCAGCTTACTCTTACAGGGGGCTGGTAGGGAGACCCAGTACTTC
.,TRBV28,TRBJ2-1,TRBD1,CASSQTGPRHEQFF,TGTGCCAGCAGTCAGACAGGGCCCCGCCATGAGCAGTTCTTC
.,TRBV10-1,TRBJ2-3,TRBD2,CASSEGTSVPDTQYF,TGCGCCAGCAGTGAGGGGACTAGCGTACCAGATACGCAGTATTTT
.,TRBV19,TRBJ2-3,.,CASRGQITDTQYF,TGTGCCAGTCGTGGACAGATCACAGATACGCAGTATTTT
once,TRBV5-1,TRBJ2-3,TRBD1,CASSRQGEADTQYF,TGCGCCAGCAGTCGACAGGGGGAGGCAGATACGCAGTATTTT
.,TRBV28,TRBJ2-5,.,CASRVGVAVETQYF,TGTGCCAGCAGGGTAGGGGTCGCAGTGGAGACCCAGTACTTC
.,TRBV30,TRBJ1-1,TRBD1,CAWSVGGTGAFF,TGTGCCTGGAGTGTAGGGGGCACGGGGGCTTTCTTT
.,TRBV11-2,TRBJ2-1,.,CASSLRRNEQFF,TGTGCCAGCAGCCTCCGGAGGAATGAGCAGTTCTTC
.,TRBV27,TRBJ1-2,.,CASGQSEGDYGYTF,TGTGCCAGCGGACAAAGTGAGGGGGACTATGGCTACACCTTC
.,TRBV5-6,TRBJ2-3,TRBD2,CASSFVGGPSDTQYF,TGTGCCAGCAGCTTCGTGGGAGGGCCGTCCGATACGCAGTATTTT
.,TRBV19,TRBJ2-1,.,CASSSNSYNEQFF,TGTGCCAGTAGTTCGAACAGCTACAATGAGCAGTTCTTC
.,TRBV6-6,TRBJ2-3,TRBD1,CASSYGRGLEDTQYF,TGTGCCAGCAGTTACGGCAGGGGGCTGGAAGATACGCAGTATTTT